Listed below are T cell receptor beta chains from one sample, sequenced in a study of shared clonotypes between healthy human individuals. The table came from immunoSEQ multiplex PCR; TCRdb's copy has only in-frame clones and leaves some out. The data contain some 2,000,000 clones, roughly 96% of them singletons. Sequenced material: naive CD4+ T cells sorted from blood. Every receptor here comes from a man aged 18 to 30 in good health. Both conserved end residues are part of each CDR3. A D gene is named only where the DNA matches it firmly. For some rows the clone size is stated as once, few or many, or as a class when expanded; others skip it.

D: -
length: 16
V: TRBV4-2
size: -
J: TRBJ1-3
CDR3: CASSQAGAVAGNTIYF
DNA: TGTGCCAGCAGCCAAGCCGGTGCCGTAGCTGGAAACACCATATATTTT

D: TRBD1
length: 13
V: TRBV30
size: -
J: TRBJ1-1
CDR3: CAWSVQGNTEAFF
DNA: TGTGCCTGGAGTGTACAGGGGAATACTGAAGCTTTCTTT

D: TRBD2
length: 16
V: TRBV5-6
size: -
J: TRBJ2-1
CDR3: CASSLASGKVYNEQFF
DNA: TGTGCCAGCAGCTTGGCCAGCGGGAAAGTCTACAATGAGCAGTTCTTC

D: TRBD2
length: 13
V: TRBV7-9
size: -
J: TRBJ2-7
CDR3: CASSFREVGEQYF
DNA: TGTGCCAGCAGCTTTCGGGAGGTAGGCGAGCAGTACTTC

D: TRBD2
length: 14
V: TRBV6-8
size: -
J: TRBJ2-3
CDR3: CASSLTSGTDTQYF
DNA: TGTGCCAGCAGTTTAACTAGCGGGACAGATACGCAGTATTTT

D: -
length: 14
V: TRBV6-1
size: -
J: TRBJ2-2
CDR3: CASSELTVARGLFF
DNA: TGTGCCAGCAGTGAACTAACAGTTGCCCGGGGGCTGTTTTTT

D: -
length: 14
V: TRBV10-3
size: -
J: TRBJ2-1
CDR3: CAISDFELFNEQFF
DNA: TGTGCCATCAGTGATTTCGAACTATTCAATGAGCAGTTCTTC

D: TRBD1
length: 15
V: TRBV18
size: -
J: TRBJ1-1
CDR3: CASSQRQGGYTEAFF
DNA: TGTGCCAGCTCACAACGACAGGGAGGGTACACTGAAGCTTTCTTT

D: -
length: 14
V: TRBV7-2
size: once
J: TRBJ2-3
CDR3: CAGGQGLGTDTQYF
DNA: TGTGCCGGTGGACAAGGACTCGGCACAGATACGCAGTATTTT

D: -
length: 14
V: TRBV5-1
size: -
J: TRBJ1-1
CDR3: CASSLAGANTEAFF
DNA: TGCGCCAGCAGCTTAGCGGGGGCAAACACTGAAGCTTTCTTT

D: -
length: 16
V: TRBV5-1
size: -
J: TRBJ2-3
CDR3: CASSWGGTTLQDTQYF
DNA: TGCGCCAGCAGCTGGGGTGGAACTACCCTTCAGGATACGCAGTATTTT

D: TRBD2
length: 15
V: TRBV6-6
size: -
J: TRBJ2-7
CDR3: CASRDGLAGDYEQYF
DNA: TGTGCCAGCAGAGACGGACTAGCGGGTGACTACGAGCAGTACTTC

D: -
length: 16
V: TRBV5-5
size: once
J: TRBJ2-6
CDR3: CASSLSVTAGANVLTF
DNA: TGTGCCAGCAGCTTGTCAGTGACAGCTGGGGCCAACGTCCTGACTTTC

D: TRBD2
length: 15
V: TRBV5-1
size: -
J: TRBJ2-1
CDR3: CASSLVSSGYNEQFF
DNA: TGCGCCAGCAGCTTGGTGTCTAGCGGATACAATGAGCAGTTCTTC

D: -
length: 13
V: TRBV6-6
size: -
J: TRBJ1-2
CDR3: CASSLDSNYGYTF
DNA: TGTGCCAGCAGTTTGGACAGTAACTATGGCTACACCTTC

D: -
length: 16
V: TRBV4-1
size: -
J: TRBJ2-7
CDR3: CASSQEYQVRSYEQYF
DNA: TGCGCCAGCAGCCAAGAGTACCAGGTCCGCTCCTACGAGCAGTACTTC

D: -
length: 13
V: TRBV6-6
size: -
J: TRBJ1-5
CDR3: CASTGAENQPQHF
DNA: TGTGCCAGCACCGGGGCAGAAAATCAGCCCCAGCATTTT

D: -
length: 16
V: TRBV5-6
size: -
J: TRBJ1-1
CDR3: CASSPRWAVRNTEAFF
DNA: TGTGCCAGCAGCCCCCGGTGGGCAGTGAGGAACACTGAAGCTTTCTTT

D: -
length: 16
V: TRBV5-6
size: -
J: TRBJ1-1
CDR3: CASSWGNRAGNTEAFF
DNA: TGTGCCAGCAGCTGGGGAAACAGGGCGGGGAACACTGAAGCTTTCTTT

D: -
length: 13
V: TRBV11-2
size: -
J: TRBJ2-3
CDR3: CASSLGSTDTQYF
DNA: TGTGCCAGCAGCTTAGGAAGCACAGATACGCAGTATTTT

D: TRBD2
length: 17
V: TRBV7-2
size: -
J: TRBJ2-1
CDR3: CASSLQLAGRSYNEQFF
DNA: TGTGCCAGCAGCTTACAACTAGCGGGCCGCTCCTACAATGAGCAGTTCTTC

D: -
length: 14
V: TRBV4-3
size: -
J: TRBJ1-4
CDR3: CASSQGVGNEKLFF
DNA: TGCGCCAGCAGCCAAGGGGTTGGCAACGAAAAACTGTTTTTT

D: -
length: 13
V: TRBV9
size: once
J: TRBJ2-1
CDR3: CASSVVQGNEQFF
DNA: TGTGCCAGCAGCGTAGTCCAGGGCAATGAGCAGTTCTTC

D: TRBD2
length: 16
V: TRBV5-4
size: -
J: TRBJ2-3
CDR3: CASSLLAGSIVETQYF
DNA: TGTGCCAGCAGCTTATTAGCGGGGTCCATCGTGGAAACGCAGTATTTT

D: TRBD2
length: 16
V: TRBV13
size: -
J: TRBJ2-5
CDR3: CASSPPGLAAPETQYF
DNA: TGTGCCAGCAGCCCCCCGGGACTAGCGGCGCCAGAGACCCAGTACTTC

D: -
length: 14
V: TRBV5-1
size: -
J: TRBJ2-3
CDR3: CASSLPTEGGTQYF
DNA: TGCGCCAGCAGCTTGCCTACGGAAGGGGGTACGCAGTATTTT

D: -
length: 11
V: TRBV30
size: -
J: TRBJ1-5
CDR3: CAWSCRQPQHF
DNA: TGTGCCTGGAGTTGTCGTCAGCCCCAGCATTTT

D: TRBD1
length: 18
V: TRBV7-8
size: -
J: TRBJ1-1
CDR3: CASSLFRRDRSLNTEAFF
DNA: TGTGCCAGCAGCTTATTTCGCCGGGACAGGAGTCTGAACACTGAAGCTTTCTTT

D: TRBD2
length: 14
V: TRBV5-1
size: -
J: TRBJ2-3
CDR3: CASSLELAGNTQYF
DNA: TGCGCCAGCAGCTTGGAGCTAGCGGGGAATACGCAGTATTTT

D: TRBD2
length: 15
V: TRBV7-2
size: -
J: TRBJ2-1
CDR3: CASIERASGSYEQFF
DNA: TGTGCCAGCATCGAAAGGGCTAGCGGGAGCTATGAGCAGTTCTTC

D: TRBD1
length: 15
V: TRBV5-1
size: -
J: TRBJ2-2
CDR3: CASSLETGFTGELFF
DNA: TGCGCCAGCAGCTTGGAGACAGGGTTCACCGGGGAGCTGTTTTTT

D: -
length: 13
V: TRBV18
size: -
J: TRBJ1-6
CDR3: CASSAGYNSPLHF
DNA: TGTGCCAGCTCTGCTGGGTATAATTCACCCCTCCACTTT

D: TRBD1
length: 14
V: TRBV5-1
size: once
J: TRBJ1-6
CDR3: CASSLDRGSSPLHF
DNA: TGCGCCAGCAGCTTGGACAGGGGGAGTTCACCCCTCCACTTT